The following is a T cell receptor beta chain sequence with its context. These data come from a study of blood T cell repertoires in COVID-19. About the research overall: In each case, the material was cDNA or gDNA derived from T cells, B-cell-depleted T cells, or PBMCs.

As handled by the study authors: Estimates of nucleated cell counts were drawn from the amplification of reference gene primers. TCRdb keeps only in-frame clones here, not all; method: immunoSEQ multiplex PCR. The V and J calls and the clone size are those of that table, but D and trimming were determined from the DNA. The sample carries more than 100,000 clones, 84% recorded once. Recruits, aged roughly 18 to 95 years, lived in about two dozen US areas. Donors of Cohort 3 who recovered were those that had two negative PCRs, clearance, or symptom resolution. This CDR3 has 13 residues. From germline, CDR1 is LNHNV and CDR2 YYDKDF (reference sequence). J was trimmed by 6 bases and V by 1 base; bases with no gene match: 0.

This receptor was obtained from a woman younger than 45 who had recovered from COVID-19. The rearrangement uses TRBV15 and TRBJ1-2; 9 bases fit TRBD1. Sequenced input: PBMCs or T cells enriched from blood (not recorded which). As DNA, the CDR3 is TGTGCCACCAGCAGAGGACAGGGGGATGGCTACACCTTC. Translating it yields CATSRGQGDGYTF.